This T cell receptor (beta chain) was found in a study of human T cells and chemical hapten exposure. Study summary: Small differences in pooled library volume mainly drove the variation in TCR yields per sample.

The V and J ends lost 5 bases and 5 bases respectively, with 12 bases between them. The CDR3 runs 13 residues. The germline V gene encodes CDR1 SGHNT and CDR2 YENEEA. The library labeled individual cDNA molecules by adding unique molecular identifiers to them. Authors' methods: Counting gave a median of around 90,000 TCRs per sample, with values ranging from about 23,224 to 700,000. TCRdb reanalysed the reads using MiXCR and keeps one entry per CDR3 protein. These V and J calls derive from TCRdb rather than the authors' analysis. This table has about 120,000 distinct CDR3 sequences, over 7.5% appearing once. This clonotype came up a few times. RNA extraction used unfractionated whole blood as the source of total RNA.

This TCR was recovered from a human donor in good health. Some clones in this sample may be carry-over from other donors' samples. The rearrangement joins TRBV11-3 to TRBJ1-1; the D gene is possibly TRBD1 (5 bases). Input material: whole blood. CDR3 bases: TGTGCCAGCAGCCCCTGGGGGGGGACTGAAGCTTTCTTT. This gives the protein CASSPWGGTEAFF.